This TCR beta chain was captured in a study of blood T cell repertoires in COVID-19. Looking at the study overall: The study drew acute and convalescent COVID-19 samples from the United States, Italy and Spain. Sources were T cells, B-cell-depleted T cells, or PBMCs; the material itself was cDNA or gDNA.

This CDR3 has 15 residues. Germline values: CDR1 LNHDA, CDR2 SQIVND (reference sequence). V was clipped by 5 bases and J by 7 bases; unmatched bases: 10. Study processing details: The authors estimated nucleated cell counts from reference gene primer amplification. Clones were sequenced by immunoSEQ multiplex PCR, and TCRdb holds only the in-frame ones, with some missing. V and J calls and clone size are as listed in that table; D and trimming were resolved from the DNA. Found here are tens of thousands of clones, approximately 82% of them singletons; the top ten hold about 7%. This TCR derives from a man aged 45-65 years with active or convalescent COVID-19. Sequencing used peripheral blood. This chain joins TRBV19 and TRBJ1-4; TRBD1 matches at 7 bases. The CDR3 protein is CASSVGGTVSEKLFF. The DNA of the CDR3 is TGTGCCAGTAGTGTTGGGGGGACAGTGAGTGAAAAACTGTTTTTT.